This section outlines one T cell receptor beta chain sequence together with its context. CDR1 is LGHNA and CDR2 is YNFKEQ in the germline V gene. This CDR3 contains 15 residues. Between the trimmed V and J ends, which lost 9 bases and 5 bases, there was a span of 22 bases. This sample was taken from a study of OX40 agonist ivuxolimab in advanced cancers. Study at large: Antecedent anti-PD-1, anti-PD-L1 or anti-CTLA-4 therapy was permissible, with around 40% having received some.

Here immunoSEQ multiplex PCR was the method, and the copy in TCRdb shows in-frame clones only, minus some. The sample includes approximately 19,000 clones, 75% to 80% seen only once; the top ten take about a sixth. The chain has TRBV4-2 and TRBJ1-2; D perhaps matches TRBD1 (6 bases). The sequences come from CD4+ or CD8+ T cells sorted from blood, collected in a trial of the OX40 agonist ivuxolimab. The sequence came from an adult with an advanced solid tumor such as melanoma, head and neck, liver or kidney cancer. For the CDR3, the DNA is TGTGCCAGTGGGGGCATCCGAAGGGTTGGGTATGGCTACACCTTC. Translated: CASGGIRRVGYGYTF.